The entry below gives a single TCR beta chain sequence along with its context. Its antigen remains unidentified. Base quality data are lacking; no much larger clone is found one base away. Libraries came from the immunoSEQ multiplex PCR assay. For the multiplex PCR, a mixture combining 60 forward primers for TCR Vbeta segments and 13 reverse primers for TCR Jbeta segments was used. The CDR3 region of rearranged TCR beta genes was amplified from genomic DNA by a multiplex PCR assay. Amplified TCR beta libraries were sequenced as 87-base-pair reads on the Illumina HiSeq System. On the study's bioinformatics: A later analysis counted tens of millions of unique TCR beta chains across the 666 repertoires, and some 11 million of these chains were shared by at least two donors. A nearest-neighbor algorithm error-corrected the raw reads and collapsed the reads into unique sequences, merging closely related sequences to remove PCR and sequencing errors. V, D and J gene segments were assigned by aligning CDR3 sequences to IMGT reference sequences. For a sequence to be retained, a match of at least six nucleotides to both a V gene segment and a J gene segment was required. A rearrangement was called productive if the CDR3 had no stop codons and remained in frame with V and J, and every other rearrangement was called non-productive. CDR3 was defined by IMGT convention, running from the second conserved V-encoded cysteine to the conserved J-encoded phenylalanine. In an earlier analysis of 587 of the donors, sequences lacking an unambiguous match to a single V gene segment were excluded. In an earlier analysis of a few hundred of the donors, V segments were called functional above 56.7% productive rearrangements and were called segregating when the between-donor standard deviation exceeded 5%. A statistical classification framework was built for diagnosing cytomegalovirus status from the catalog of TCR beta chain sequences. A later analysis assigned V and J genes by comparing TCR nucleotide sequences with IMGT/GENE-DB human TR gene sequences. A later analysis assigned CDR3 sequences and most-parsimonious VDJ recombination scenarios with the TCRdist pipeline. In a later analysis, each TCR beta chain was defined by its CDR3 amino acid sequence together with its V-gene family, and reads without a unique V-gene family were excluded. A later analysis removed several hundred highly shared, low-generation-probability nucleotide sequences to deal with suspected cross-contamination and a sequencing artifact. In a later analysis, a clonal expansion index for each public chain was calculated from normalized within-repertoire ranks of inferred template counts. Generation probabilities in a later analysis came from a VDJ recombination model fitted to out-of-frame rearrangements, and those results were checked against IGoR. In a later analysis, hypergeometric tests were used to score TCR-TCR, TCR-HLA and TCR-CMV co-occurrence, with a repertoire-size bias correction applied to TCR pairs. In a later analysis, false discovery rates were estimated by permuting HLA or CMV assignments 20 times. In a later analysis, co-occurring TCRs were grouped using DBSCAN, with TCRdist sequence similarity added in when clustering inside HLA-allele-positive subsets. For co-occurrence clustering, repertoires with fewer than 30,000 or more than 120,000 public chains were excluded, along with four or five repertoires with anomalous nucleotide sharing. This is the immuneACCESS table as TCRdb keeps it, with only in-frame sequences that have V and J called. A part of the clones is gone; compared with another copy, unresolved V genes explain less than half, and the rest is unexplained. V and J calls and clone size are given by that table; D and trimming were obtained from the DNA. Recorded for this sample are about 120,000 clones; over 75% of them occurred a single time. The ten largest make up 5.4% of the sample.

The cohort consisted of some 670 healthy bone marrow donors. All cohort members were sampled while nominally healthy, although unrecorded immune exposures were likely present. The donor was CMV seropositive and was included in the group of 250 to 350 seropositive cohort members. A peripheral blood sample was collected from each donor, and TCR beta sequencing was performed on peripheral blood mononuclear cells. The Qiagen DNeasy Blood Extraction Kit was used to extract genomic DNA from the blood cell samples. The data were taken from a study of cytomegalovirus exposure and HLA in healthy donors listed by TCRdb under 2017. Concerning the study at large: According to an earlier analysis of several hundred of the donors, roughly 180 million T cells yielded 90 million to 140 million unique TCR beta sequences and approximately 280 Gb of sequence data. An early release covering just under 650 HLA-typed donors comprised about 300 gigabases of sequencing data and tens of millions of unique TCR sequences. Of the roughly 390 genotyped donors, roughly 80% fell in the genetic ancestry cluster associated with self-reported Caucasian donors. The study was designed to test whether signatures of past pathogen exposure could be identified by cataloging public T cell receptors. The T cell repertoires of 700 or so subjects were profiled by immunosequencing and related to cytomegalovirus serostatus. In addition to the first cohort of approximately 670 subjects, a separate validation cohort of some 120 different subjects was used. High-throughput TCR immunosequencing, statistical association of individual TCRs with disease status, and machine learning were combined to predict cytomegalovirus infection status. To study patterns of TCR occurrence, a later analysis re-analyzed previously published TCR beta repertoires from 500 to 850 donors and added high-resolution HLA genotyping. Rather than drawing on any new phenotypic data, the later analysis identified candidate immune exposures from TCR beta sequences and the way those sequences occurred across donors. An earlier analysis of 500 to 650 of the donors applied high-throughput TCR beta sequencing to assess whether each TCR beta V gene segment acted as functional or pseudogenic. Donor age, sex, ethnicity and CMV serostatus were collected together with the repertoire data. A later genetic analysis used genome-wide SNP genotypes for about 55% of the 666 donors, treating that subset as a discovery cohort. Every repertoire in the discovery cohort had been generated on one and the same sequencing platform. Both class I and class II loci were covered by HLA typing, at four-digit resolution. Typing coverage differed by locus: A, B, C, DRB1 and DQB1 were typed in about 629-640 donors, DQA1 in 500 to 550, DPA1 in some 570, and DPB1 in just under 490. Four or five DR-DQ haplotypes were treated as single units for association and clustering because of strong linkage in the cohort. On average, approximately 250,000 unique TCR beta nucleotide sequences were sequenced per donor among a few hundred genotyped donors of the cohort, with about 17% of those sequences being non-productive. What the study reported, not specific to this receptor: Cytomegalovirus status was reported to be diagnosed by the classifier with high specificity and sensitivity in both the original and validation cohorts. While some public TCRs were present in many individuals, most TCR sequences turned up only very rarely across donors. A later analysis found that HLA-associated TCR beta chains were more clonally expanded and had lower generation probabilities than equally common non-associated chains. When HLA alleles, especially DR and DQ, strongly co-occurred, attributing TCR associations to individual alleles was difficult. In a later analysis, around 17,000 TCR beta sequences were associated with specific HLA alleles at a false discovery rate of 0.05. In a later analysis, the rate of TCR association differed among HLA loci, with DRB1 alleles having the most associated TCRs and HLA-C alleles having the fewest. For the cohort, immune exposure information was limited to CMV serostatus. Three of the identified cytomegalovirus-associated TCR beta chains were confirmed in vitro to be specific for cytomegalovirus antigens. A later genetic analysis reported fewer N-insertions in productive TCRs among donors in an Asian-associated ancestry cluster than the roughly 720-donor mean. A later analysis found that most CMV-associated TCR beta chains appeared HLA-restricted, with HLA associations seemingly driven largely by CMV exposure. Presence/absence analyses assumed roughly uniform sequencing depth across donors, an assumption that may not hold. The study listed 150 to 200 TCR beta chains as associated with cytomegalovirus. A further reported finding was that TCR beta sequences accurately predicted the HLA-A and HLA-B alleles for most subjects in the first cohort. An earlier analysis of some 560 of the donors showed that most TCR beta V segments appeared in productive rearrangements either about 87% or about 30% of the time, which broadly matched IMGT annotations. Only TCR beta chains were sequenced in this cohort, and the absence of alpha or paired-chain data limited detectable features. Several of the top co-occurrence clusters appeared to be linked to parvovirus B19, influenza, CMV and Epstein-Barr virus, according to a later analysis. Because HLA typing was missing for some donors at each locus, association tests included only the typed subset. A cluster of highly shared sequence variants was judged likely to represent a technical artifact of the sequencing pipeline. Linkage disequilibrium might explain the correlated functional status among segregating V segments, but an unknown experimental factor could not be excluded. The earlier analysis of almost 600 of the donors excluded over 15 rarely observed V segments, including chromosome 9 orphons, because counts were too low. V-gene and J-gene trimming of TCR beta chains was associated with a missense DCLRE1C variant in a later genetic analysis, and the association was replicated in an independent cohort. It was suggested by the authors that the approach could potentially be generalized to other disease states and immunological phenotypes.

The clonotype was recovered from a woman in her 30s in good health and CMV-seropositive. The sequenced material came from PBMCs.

The CDR3 corresponds to CASSLGSPARYEQYF. The bases read TGTGCCAGCAGCTTAGGCTCCCCAGCGCGGTACGAGCAGTACTTC. The chain uses TRBV13 and TRBJ2-7; confidence is insufficient to name the D gene. CDR1 and CDR2, per the germline V gene (reference sequence), are PRHDT and FYEKMQ. From cysteine to phenylalanine, the CDR3 is 15 amino acids long. Kept here is only the CDR3 DNA, which spans 45 bases and is read in frame from base 1. Relative to germline, V is 0 bases shorter and J is 4 bases shorter, with 13 bases between their ends.